One sample yielded the 6 T cell receptor beta chains listed below, sequenced in a study of blood T cell repertoires in COVID-19. Using immunoSEQ multiplex PCR, the repertoire was profiled, and TCRdb retains in-frame clones only, with some absent. The sample yields roughly 110,000 clones, over 75% seen once. The sample was peripheral blood. All receptors derive from a middle-aged man with acute or convalescent COVID-19.

This chain links TRBV6-5 with TRBJ2-7; a weak D match, TRBD1 (6 bases). The germline V gene has CDR1 MNHEY and CDR2 SVGAGI. This CDR3 is 11 amino acids long. Between the trimmed V and J ends, which lost 5 bases and 6 bases, there was a span of 8 bases. CDR3 in DNA: TGTGCCAGCAGTAGAGGGGGCGAGCAGTACTTC. Its translation: CASSRGGEQYF.

This chain joins TRBV2 and TRBJ2-1; TRBD1 matches at 11 bases. CDR3 length equals 16 residues. The germline V gene has CDR1 SNHLY and CDR2 FYNNEI. V shed 5 bases and J 3 bases; nucleotides not matched to a gene: 6. The chain's CDR3 is CASSRDRGKHYNEQFF. The CDR3 nucleotides are TGTGCCAGCAGTAGGGACAGGGGGAAGCACTACAATGAGCAGTTCTTC.

The V gene is TRBV10-2, the J gene TRBJ1-3; 7 bases line up with TRBD1. V trimming: 3 bases; J trimming: 3 bases; junction bases outside the gene matches: 11. Germline CDR1 and CDR2: WSHSY and SAAADI. The CDR3 runs 17 residues. CDR3 nucleotides: TGCGCCAGCAGTGAAGCTCCTGGAGGGGGCGTTGGAAACACCATATATTTT. Translated, it gives CASSEAPGGGVGNTIYF.

The rearrangement joins TRBV9 to TRBJ1-1, with TRBD1 as a possible D gene (5 bases). The CDR3 contains 14 residues. V gave up 3 bases and J gave up 3 bases, with 12 bases separating them. CDR1 and CDR2 (germline): SGDLS, YYNGEE. The CDR3 DNA reads TGTGCCAGCAGCGAAAGGGGAACGGACACTGAAGCTTTCTTT. Its protein is CASSERGTDTEAFF.

The chain combines TRBV12-5 with TRBJ1-5; 8 nucleotides match TRBD1. This CDR3 spans 15 amino acids. Per the germline V gene, CDR1 is LGHNT and CDR2 is FRNRAP. V lost 6 bases to trimming and J lost 2 bases; unmatched junction nucleotides: 6. The CDR3 spells CASGPTDRGNQPQHF. For the CDR3, the DNA is TGTGCTAGTGGACCAACGGACAGGGGCAATCAGCCCCAGCATTTT. Based on the CDR3 plus reference TRBV12-5 and TRBJ1-5, the full variable domain is DARVTQTPRHKVTEMGQEVTMRCQPILGHNTVFWYRQTMMQGLELLAYFRNRAPLDDSGMPKDRFSAEMPDATLATLKIQPSEPRDSAVYFCASGPTDRGNQPQHFGDGTRLSIL.

This clone turned up a few times. The chain is built from TRBV12-3 or TRBV12-4 and TRBJ1-1, with TRBD1 as a possible D gene (5 bases). The germline V and J ends were trimmed by 5 bases and 10 bases, with 14 bases remaining between them. This CDR3 is 12 amino acids long. CDR3 residues: CASSPSKGLAFF. The CDR3, as DNA: TGTGCCAGCAGTCCCTCAAAGGGGTTAGCTTTCTTT.